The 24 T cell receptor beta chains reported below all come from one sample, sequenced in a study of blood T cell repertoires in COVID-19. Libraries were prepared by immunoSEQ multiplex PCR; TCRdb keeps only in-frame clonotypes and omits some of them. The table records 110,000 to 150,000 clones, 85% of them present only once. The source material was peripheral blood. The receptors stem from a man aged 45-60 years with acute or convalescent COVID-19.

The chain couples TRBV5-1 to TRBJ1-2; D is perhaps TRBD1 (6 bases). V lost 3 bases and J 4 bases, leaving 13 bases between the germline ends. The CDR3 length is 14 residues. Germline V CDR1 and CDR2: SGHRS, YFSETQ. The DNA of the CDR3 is TGCGCCAGCAGCTCCGGAACAGGGTTCTATGGCTACACCTTC. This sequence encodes CASSSGTGFYGYTF.

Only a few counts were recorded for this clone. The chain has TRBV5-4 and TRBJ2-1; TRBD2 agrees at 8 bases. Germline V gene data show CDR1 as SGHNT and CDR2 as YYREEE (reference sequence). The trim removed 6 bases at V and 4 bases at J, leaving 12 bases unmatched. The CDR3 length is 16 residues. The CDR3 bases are TGTGCCAGCATCCCCCCGGGAGGGATTGGTTACAATGAGCAGTTCTTC. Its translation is CASIPPGGIGYNEQFF.

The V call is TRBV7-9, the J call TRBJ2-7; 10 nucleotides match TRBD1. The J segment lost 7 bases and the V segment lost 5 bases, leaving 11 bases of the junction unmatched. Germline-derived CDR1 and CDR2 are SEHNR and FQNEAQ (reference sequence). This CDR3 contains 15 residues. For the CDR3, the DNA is TGTGCCAGCAGCCCGCGCAGTGACAGGGGGCATGAGCAGTACTTC. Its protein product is CASSPRSDRGHEQYF.

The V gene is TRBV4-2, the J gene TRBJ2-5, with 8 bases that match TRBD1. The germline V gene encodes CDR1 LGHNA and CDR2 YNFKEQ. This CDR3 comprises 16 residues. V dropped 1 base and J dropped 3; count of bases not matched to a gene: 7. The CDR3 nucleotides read TGTGCCAGCAGCCAAGGACCGGGACAGGCAAAAGAGACCCAGTACTTC. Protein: CASSQGPGQAKETQYF.

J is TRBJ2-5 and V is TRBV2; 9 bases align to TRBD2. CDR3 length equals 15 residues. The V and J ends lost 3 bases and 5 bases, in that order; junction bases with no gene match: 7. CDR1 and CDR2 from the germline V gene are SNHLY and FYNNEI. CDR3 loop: CASSEGSGSGETQYF. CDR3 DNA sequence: TGTGCCAGCAGTGAGGGTAGCGGGAGCGGGGAGACCCAGTACTTC.

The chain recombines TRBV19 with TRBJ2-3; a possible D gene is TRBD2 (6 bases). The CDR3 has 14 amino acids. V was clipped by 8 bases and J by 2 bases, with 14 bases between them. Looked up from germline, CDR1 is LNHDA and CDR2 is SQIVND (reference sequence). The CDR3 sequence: CASRLGGYTDTQYF. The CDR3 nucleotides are TGTGCCAGTCGACTAGGAGGGTACACAGATACGCAGTATTTT.

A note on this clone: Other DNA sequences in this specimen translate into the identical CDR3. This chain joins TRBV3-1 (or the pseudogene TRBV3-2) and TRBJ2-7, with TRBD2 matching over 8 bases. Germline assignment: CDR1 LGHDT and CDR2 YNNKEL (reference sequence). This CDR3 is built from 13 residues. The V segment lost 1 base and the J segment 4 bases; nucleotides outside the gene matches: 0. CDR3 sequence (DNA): TGTGCCAGCAGCCAAGCTAGCGGGTACGAGCAGTACTTC. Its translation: CASSQASGYEQYF.

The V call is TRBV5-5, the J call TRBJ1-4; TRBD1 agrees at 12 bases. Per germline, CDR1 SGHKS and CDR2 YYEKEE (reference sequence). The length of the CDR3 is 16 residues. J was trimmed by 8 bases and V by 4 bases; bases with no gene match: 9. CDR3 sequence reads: CASSPAGGTGGEKLFF. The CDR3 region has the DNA TGTGCCAGCAGCCCGGCGGGGGGGACAGGGGGCGAAAAACTGTTTTTT.

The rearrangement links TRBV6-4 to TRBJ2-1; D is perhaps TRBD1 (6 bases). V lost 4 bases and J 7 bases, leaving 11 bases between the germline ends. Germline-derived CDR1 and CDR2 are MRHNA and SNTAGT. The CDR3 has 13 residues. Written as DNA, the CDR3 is TGTGCCAGCAGTGTACAGGGTAATAATGAGCAGTTCTTC. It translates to CASSVQGNNEQFF.

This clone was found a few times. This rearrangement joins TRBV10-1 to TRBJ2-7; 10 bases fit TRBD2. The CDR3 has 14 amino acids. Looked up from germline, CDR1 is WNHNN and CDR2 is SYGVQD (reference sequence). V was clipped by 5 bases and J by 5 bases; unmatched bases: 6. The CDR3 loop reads CASSPASGSDEQYF. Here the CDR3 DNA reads TGCGCCAGCAGTCCAGCTAGCGGGAGTGACGAGCAGTACTTC.

The chain's CDR3 is CASSTRQGTSGDSTYEQYF. For the CDR3, the DNA is TGTGCCAGCAGCACCCGACAGGGGACTAGCGGGGACTCGACCTACGAGCAGTACTTC. J is TRBJ2-7 and V is TRBV21-1; the table's D call TRBD2 went unverified against the DNA. TRBV21-1 is a known pseudogene. The CDR3 is 19 residues long.

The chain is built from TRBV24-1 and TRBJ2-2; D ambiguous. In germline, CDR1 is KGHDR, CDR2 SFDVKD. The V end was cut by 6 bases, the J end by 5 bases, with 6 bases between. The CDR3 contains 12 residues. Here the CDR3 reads CATSYGTGELFF. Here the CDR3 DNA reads TGTGCCACCAGTTACGGGACCGGGGAGCTGTTTTTT.

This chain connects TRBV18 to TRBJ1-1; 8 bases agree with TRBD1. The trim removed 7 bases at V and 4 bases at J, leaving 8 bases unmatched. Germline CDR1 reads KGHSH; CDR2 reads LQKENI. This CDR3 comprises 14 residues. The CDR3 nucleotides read TGTGCCAGCTACCGAGGACAGGGAACCACTGAAGCTTTCTTT. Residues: CASYRGQGTTEAFF. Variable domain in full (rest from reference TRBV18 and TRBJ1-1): NAGVMQNPRHLVRRRGQEARLRCSPMKGHSHVYWYRQLPEEGLKFMVYLQKENIIDESGMPKERFSAEFPKEGPSILRIQQVVRGDSAAYFCASYRGQGTTEAFFGQGTRLTVV.

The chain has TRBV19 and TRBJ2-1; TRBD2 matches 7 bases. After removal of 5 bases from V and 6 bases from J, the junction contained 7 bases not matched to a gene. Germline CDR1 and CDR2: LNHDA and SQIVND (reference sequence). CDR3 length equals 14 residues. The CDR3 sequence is CASSSSGQGNEQFF. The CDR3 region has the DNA TGTGCCAGTAGTTCTAGCGGCCAGGGCAATGAGCAGTTCTTC.

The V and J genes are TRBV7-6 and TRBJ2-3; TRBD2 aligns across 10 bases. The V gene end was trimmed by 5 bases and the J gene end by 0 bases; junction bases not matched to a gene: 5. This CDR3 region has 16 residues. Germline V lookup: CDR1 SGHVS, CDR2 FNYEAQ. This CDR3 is CASSPRTSGSTDTQYF. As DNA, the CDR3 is TGTGCCAGCAGCCCGAGGACTAGCGGTAGCACAGATACGCAGTATTTT.

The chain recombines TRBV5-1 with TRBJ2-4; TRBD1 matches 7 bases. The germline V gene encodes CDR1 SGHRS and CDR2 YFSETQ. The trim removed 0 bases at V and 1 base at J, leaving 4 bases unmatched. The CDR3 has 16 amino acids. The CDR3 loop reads CASSLADRAAKNIQYF. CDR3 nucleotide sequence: TGCGCCAGCAGCTTGGCCGACAGGGCGGCCAAAAACATTCAGTACTTC. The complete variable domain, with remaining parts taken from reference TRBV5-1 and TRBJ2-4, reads KAGVTQTPRYLIKTRGQQVTLSCSPISGHRSVSWYQQTPGQGLQFLFEYFSETQRNKGNFPGRFSGRQFSNSRSEMNVSTLELGDSALYLCASSLADRAAKNIQYFGAGTRLSVL.

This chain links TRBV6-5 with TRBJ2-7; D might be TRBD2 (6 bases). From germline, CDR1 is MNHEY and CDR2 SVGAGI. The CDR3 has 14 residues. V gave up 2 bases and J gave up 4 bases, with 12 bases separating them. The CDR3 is CASSYHQLAYEQYF. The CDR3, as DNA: TGTGCCAGCAGTTACCACCAACTAGCTTACGAGCAGTACTTC.

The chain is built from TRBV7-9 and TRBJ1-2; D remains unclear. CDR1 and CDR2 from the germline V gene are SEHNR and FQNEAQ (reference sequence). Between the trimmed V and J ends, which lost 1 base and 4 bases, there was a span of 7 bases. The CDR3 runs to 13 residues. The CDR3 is CASSLVSLYGYTF. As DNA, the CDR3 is TGTGCCAGCAGCTTAGTCAGTCTCTATGGCTACACCTTC. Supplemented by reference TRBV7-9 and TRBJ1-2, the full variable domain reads DTGVSQNPRHKITKRGQNVTFRCDPISEHNRLYWYRQTLGQGPEFLTYFQNEAQLEKSRLLSDRFSAERPKGSFSTLEIQRTEQGDSAMYLCASSLVSLYGYTFGSGTRLTVV.

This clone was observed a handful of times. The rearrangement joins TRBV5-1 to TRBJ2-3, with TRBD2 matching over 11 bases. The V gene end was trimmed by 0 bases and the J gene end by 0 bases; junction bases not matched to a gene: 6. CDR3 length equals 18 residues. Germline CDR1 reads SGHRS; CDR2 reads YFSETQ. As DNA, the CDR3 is TGCGCCAGCAGCTTGGTTGGGCTAGCGGGGGGAAGCACAGATACGCAGTATTTT. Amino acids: CASSLVGLAGGSTDTQYF.

This CDR3 is CSVYSGAEAFF. Here the CDR3 DNA reads TGCAGCGTTTATTCGGGGGCTGAAGCTTTCTTT. The chain combines TRBV29-1 with TRBJ1-1; D is perhaps TRBD1 (5 bases). The CDR3 has 11 amino acids. Germline V gene sequence: CDR1 SQVTM, CDR2 ANQGSEA. Trimming left V 5 bases short and J 6 bases short, with 10 bases between.

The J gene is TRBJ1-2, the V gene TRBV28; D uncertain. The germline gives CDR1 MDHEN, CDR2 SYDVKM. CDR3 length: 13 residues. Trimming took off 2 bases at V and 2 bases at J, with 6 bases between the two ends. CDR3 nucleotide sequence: TGTGCCAGCAGTTTAGCCAGGAACTATGGCTACACCTTC. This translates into CASSLARNYGYTF.

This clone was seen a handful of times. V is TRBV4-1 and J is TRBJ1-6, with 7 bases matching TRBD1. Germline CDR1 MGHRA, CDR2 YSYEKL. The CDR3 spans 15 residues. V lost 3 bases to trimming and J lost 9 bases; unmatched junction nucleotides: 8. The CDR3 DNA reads TGCGCCAGCAGCCATTCCCAGGGGGGTGCTTCACCCCTCCACTTT. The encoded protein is CASSHSQGGASPLHF.

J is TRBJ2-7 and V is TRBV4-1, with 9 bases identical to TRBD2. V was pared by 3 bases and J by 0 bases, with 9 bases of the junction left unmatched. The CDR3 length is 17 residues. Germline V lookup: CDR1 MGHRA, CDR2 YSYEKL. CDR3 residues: CASSQYRLADSSYEQYF. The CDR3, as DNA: TGCGCCAGCAGCCAGTATAGACTAGCGGATAGCTCCTACGAGCAGTACTTC.

CDR3: CSVEGGTGYPGANVLTF. CDR3 coding DNA: TGCAGCGTTGAAGGAGGGACAGGGTATCCTGGGGCCAACGTCCTGACTTTC. The chain is built from TRBV29-1 and TRBJ2-6, with TRBD1 matching over 9 bases. There are 17 residues in the CDR3. Germline CDR1 SQVTM, CDR2 ANQGSEA. V was pared by 1 base and J by 2 bases, with 6 bases of the junction left unmatched.